The clone carrying this TCR beta chain has a handful of counts. Antigen specificity is unknown. The data stem from a study of Graves' ophthalmopathy and Graves' hyperthyroidism. Exclusion criteria comprised other autoimmune diseases, uncontrolled infections, pregnancy or lactation in patients. Amplification targeted the TCR beta CDR3 regions, with RNA transcripts as the source material. Second-round multiplex PCR followed a first-round RT-PCR using HTBI primers. Each CDR3 protein gets one entry after TCRdb re-called the multiplex PCR reads with MiXCR. The table has around 670,000 distinct CDR3 sequences, 40% seen once. Per germline, CDR1 MNHEY and CDR2 SVGAGI. Trimming shortened V by 5 bases and J by 6 bases, and 13 bases separated the two germline ends. The CDR3 extends over 13 amino acids. Study-wide results and limits: Prediction of ophthalmopathy progression reached roughly 70% sensitivity and around 72% specificity.

V is TRBV6-5 and J is TRBJ1-2; D is perhaps TRBD1 (5 bases). The origin of this receptor is an adult man with Graves' ophthalmopathy. The sample was peripheral blood. CDR3 DNA sequence: TGTGCCAGCAGTCCCTCCCTAGGGGATGGCTACACCTTC. Translation gives CASSPSLGDGYTF.